This TCR beta chain emerged from a study of cytomegalovirus exposure and HLA in healthy donors. The PCR used 60 Vbeta and 13 Jbeta primers. The protocol was immunoSEQ multiplex PCR, while the TCRdb copy is restricted to in-frame clones and leaves out a portion. The table counts over 30,000 clones; approximately 4% lies in the top ten. The source material was PBMCs. The receptor was derived from a man between 35 and 55 years old in good health and CMV-seronegative.

In nucleotides, the CDR3 is TGTGCCTGGATTTCCTTGACAGATCGTATTCAGTACTTC. It is translated as CAWISLTDRIQYF. This chain connects TRBV30 to TRBJ2-4; tentatively, D is TRBD1 (5 bases). This CDR3 region has 13 residues. From germline, CDR1 is GTSNPN and CDR2 SVGIG (reference sequence). The V gene lost 4 bases and the J gene lost 10 bases, with 17 bases spanning the gap. The full variable domain, its missing parts supplied by reference TRBV30 and TRBJ2-4, is SQTIHQWPATLVQPVGSPLSLECTVEGTSNPNLYWYRQAAGRGLQLLFYSVGIGQISSEVPQNLSASRPQDRQFILSSKKLLLSDSGFYLCAWISLTDRIQYFGAGTRLSVL.